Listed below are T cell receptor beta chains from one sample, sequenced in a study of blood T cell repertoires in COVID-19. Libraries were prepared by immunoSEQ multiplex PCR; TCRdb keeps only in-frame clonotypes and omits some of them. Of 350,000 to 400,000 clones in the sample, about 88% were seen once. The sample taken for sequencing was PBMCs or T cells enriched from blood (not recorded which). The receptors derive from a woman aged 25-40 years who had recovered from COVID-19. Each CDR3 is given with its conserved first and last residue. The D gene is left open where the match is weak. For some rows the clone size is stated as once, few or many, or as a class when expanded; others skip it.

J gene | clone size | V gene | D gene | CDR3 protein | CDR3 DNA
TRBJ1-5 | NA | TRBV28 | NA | CASSLGLYYSNQPQHF | TGTGCCAGCAGTTTGGGCCTTTATTATAGCAATCAGCCCCAGCATTTT
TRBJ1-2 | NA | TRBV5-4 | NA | CASSLYVIWRVRANYGYTF | TGTGCCAGCAGCTTGTACGTAATATGGAGGGTACGGGCTAACTATGGCTACACCTTC
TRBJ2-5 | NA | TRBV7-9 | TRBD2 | CASSPPGGEQETQYF | TGTGCCAGCAGCCCCCCGGGAGGGGAACAAGAGACCCAGTACTTC
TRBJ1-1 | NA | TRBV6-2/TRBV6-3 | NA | CASSYYGGGTEAFF | TGTGCCAGCAGTTACTACGGGGGAGGCACTGAAGCTTTCTTT
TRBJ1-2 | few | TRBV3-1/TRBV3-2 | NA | CASSPRQENYGYTF | TGTGCCAGCAGCCCCCGACAGGAAAACTATGGCTACACCTTC
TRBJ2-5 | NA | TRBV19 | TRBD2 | CAISPLAGRETQYF | TGTGCCATTAGTCCCCTAGCGGGCCGGGAGACCCAGTACTTC
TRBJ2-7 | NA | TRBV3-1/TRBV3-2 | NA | CASSTGASPYYEQYF | TGTGCCAGCAGCACCGGTGCTTCTCCTTACTACGAGCAGTACTTC
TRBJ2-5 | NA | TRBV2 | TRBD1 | CASSGGTGETQYF | TGTGCCAGCAGTGGTGGGACAGGGGAGACCCAGTACTTC
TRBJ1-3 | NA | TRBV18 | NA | CASSPSQASSGNTIYF | TGTGCCAGCTCACCATCCCAGGCGAGCTCTGGAAACACCATATATTTT
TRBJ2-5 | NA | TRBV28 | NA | CASSPPGETQYF | TGTGCCAGCAGTCCCCCGGGAGAGACCCAGTACTTC
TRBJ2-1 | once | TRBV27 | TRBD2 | CASSYSSGLYNEQFF | TGTGCCAGCAGTTACTCTAGCGGCCTCTACAATGAGCAGTTCTTC
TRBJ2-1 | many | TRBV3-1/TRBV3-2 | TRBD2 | CASSQEPSSGSYNEQFF | TGTGCCAGCAGCCAAGAGCCTTCTAGCGGGTCGTACAATGAGCAGTTCTTC
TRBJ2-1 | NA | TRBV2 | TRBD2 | CASMTGGINEQFF | TGTGCCAGCATGACGGGGGGGATAAATGAGCAGTTCTTC
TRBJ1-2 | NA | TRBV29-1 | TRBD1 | CSVVEQGAYGYTF | TGCAGCGTTGTCGAGCAGGGGGCCTATGGCTACACCTTC
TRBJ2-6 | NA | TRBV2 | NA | CASSSVNSGANVLTF | TGTGCCAGCTCTAGCGTGAACTCTGGGGCCAACGTCCTGACTTTC
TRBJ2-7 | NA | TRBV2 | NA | CASTPELSSYEQYF | TGTGCCAGCACCCCCGAACTGAGCTCCTACGAGCAGTACTTC
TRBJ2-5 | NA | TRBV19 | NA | CASSGEKETQYF | TGTGCCAGCTCCGGGGAAAAAGAGACCCAGTACTTC
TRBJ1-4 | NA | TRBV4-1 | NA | CASSQDSGDEKLFF | TGCGCCAGCAGCCAAGATTCGGGAGATGAAAAACTGTTTTTT
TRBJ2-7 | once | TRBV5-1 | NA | CASRLGEGLPMAGYEQYF | TGCGCCAGCAGACTGGGAGAGGGTTTACCCATGGCGGGTTACGAGCAGTACTTC
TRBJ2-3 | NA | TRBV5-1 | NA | CASTTPGADTQYF | TGCGCCAGCACAACCCCCGGGGCAGATACGCAGTATTTT
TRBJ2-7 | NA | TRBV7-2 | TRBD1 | CASSWGASGGASSYEQYF | TGTGCCAGCAGCTGGGGGGCATCAGGGGGCGCTTCGTCCTACGAGCAGTACTTC
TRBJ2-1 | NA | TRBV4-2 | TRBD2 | CASSQEDPGGTSYNEQFF | TGTGCCAGCAGCCAAGAAGATCCCGGGGGGACTAGCTACAATGAGCAGTTCTTC
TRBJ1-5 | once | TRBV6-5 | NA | CASSHGQPQHF | TGTGCCAGCAGCCACGGTCAGCCCCAGCATTTT
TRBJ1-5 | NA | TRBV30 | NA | CAWSLNRGIAQHF | TGTGCCTGGAGTCTAAACAGAGGGATCGCCCAGCATTTT
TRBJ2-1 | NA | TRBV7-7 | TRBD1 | CASSPTGSNEQFF | TGTGCTAGCAGCCCGACAGGGTCCAATGAGCAGTTCTTC
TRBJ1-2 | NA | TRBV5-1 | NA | CASSLDLFRNYGYTF | TGCGCCAGCAGCTTGGACCTGTTCAGAAACTATGGCTACACCTTC
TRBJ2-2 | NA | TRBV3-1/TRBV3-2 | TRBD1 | CASWDRETGELFF | TGTGCCAGTTGGGACAGGGAGACCGGGGAGCTGTTTTTT
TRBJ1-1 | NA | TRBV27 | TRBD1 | CASSSWDREHTEAFF | TGTGCCAGCAGTTCATGGGACAGGGAACACACTGAAGCTTTCTTT
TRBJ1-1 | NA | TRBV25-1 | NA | CASSRLVNTEAFF | TGTGCCAGCAGCCGTCTCGTGAACACTGAAGCTTTCTTT